This T cell receptor (beta chain) emerged from a study of shared clonotypes between healthy human individuals. Study conclusions and caveats: Larger estimated richness was generally recorded for naive subsets relative to memory subsets.

Terminally differentiated effector memory CD45RA+ cells were excluded from the naive CD8 cells, which were CD45RO-negative and positively selected for CCR7. Donors comprised healthy HIV-negative adults lacking recent acute infections or vaccinations. In regard to this clone: The antigen remains undetermined.

Deep-level settings were used for running the assay. Libraries were prepared by immunoSEQ multiplex PCR; TCRdb keeps only in-frame clonotypes and omits some of them. The sample consists of hundreds of thousands of clones, around 96% of them appearing once. The CDR3 loop spans 16 amino acids. V gave up 0 bases and J gave up 7 bases; unmatched junction bases: 6. Germline V CDR1 and CDR2: SGDLS, YYNGEE. Sequencing was carried out using naive CD8+ T cells sorted from blood. The chain recombines TRBV9 with TRBJ1-4; 10 bases line up with TRBD1. The clonotype was recovered from a woman in her 30s in good health. Here the CDR3 DNA reads TGTGCCAGCAGCGTAGGCCCCGGGACAGGGGTTGAAAAACTGTTTTTT. Its protein product is CASSVGPGTGVEKLFF.